This passage covers 20 T cell receptor beta chains from one sample sequenced in a study of regulatory T cells in long-lasting Graves disease. The time point denotes: newly diagnosed GD, antithyroid drugs for less than 3 months. The TCR library used RNA extracted from PBMCs. Assembly of TCR beta libraries relied on iRepertoire HTBI primers together with Arm-PCR of CDR3 regions. Each CDR3 protein is one row after TCRdb ran MiXCR on the multiplex PCR reads. The sample records about 430,000 distinct CDR3 sequences, 14% to 15% being singletons. This sample also appeared in a second study, on T cells in Graves' hyperthyroidism and ophthalmopathy.

The sequences come from peripheral blood mononuclear cells (PBMCs), collected at new diagnosis, from a patient treated with antithyroid drugs. These receptors originate from a woman between 40 and 50 years old with Graves disease.

This clonotype has ten or more counts. The chain has TRBV11-2 and TRBJ2-7, with 8 bases aligning to TRBD2. J was trimmed by 5 bases and V by 5 bases; bases with no gene match: 8. The CDR3 sequence is 14 residues long. From germline, CDR1 is SGHAT and CDR2 FQNNGV. The CDR3 protein is CASSLSGTSNEQYF. The DNA of the CDR3 is TGTGCCAGCAGCCTCTCCGGGACTAGTAACGAGCAGTACTTC.

The chain is built from TRBV20-1 and TRBJ1-2; D might be TRBD1 (5 bases). The germline V and J ends were trimmed by 5 bases and 6 bases, with 13 bases remaining between them. Germline CDR1 DFQATT, CDR2 SNEGSKA (reference sequence). The CDR3 extends over 12 amino acids. CDR3 nucleotide sequence: TGCAGTGCTTGGACCCGGGACGATGGCTACACCTTC. This gives the protein CSAWTRDDGYTF.

The table lists this clonotype with a few counts. The chain has TRBV15 and TRBJ2-3, with 9 bases identical to TRBD2. The CDR3 totals 17 residues. Germline CDR1 is LNHNV and CDR2 is YYDKDF (reference sequence). V dropped 4 bases and J dropped 5; count of bases not matched to a gene: 13. The CDR3 spells CATSTVGNSAGGDTQYF. CDR3 coding DNA: TGTGCCACCAGCACGGTCGGGAACTCAGCGGGGGGAGATACGCAGTATTTT.

This clonotype is a singleton in its sample. A much larger clone sits a single nucleotide away, making a read error possible. V is TRBV7-6 and J is TRBJ2-2, with 8 bases that match TRBD1. CDR1 is SGHVS and CDR2 is FNYEAQ in the germline V gene. This CDR3 is 15 amino acids long. As DNA, the CDR3 is TGTGCCAGCATCGAGTCAGGGGGCAGGACCGGGGGGCTGTTTTTT. It is translated as CASIESGGRTGGLFF.

This clonotype was detected ten times or more. V gene TRBV5-1 combines with J gene TRBJ2-3, with D unclear. V gave up 2 bases and J gave up 4 bases, with 5 bases separating them. Germline CDR1 is SGHRS and CDR2 is YFSETQ. The CDR3 sequence is 12 residues long. CDR3 bases: TGCGCCAGCAGCTTTAACGCAGATACGCAGTATTTT. Its translation is CASSFNADTQYF.

This clonotype was seen at least ten times. This chain joins TRBV5-8 and TRBJ2-7, with 7 bases that match TRBD2. This CDR3 has 14 amino acids. The J segment lost 6 bases and the V segment lost 4 bases, leaving 10 bases of the junction unmatched. CDR1 and CDR2 from the germline V gene are SGHTS and YDEGEE. The CDR3 here is CASSTWTSEGEQYF. The CDR3 nucleotides are TGTGCCAGCAGCACATGGACTAGTGAGGGCGAGCAGTACTTC.

A word on this clonotype: At one boundary the junction diverges from the germline segment, which might be a read error. The chain employs TRBV29-1 and TRBJ2-5; maybe TRBD2 (7 bases). The CDR3 runs to 14 residues. The germline CDR1 and CDR2 sequences are SQVTM and ANQGSEA. CDR3 region: CSVEGGGGQGTQYF. DNA of the CDR3: TGCAGCGTTGAAGGGGGAGGGGGGCAAGGGACCCAGTACTTC.

V is TRBV27 and J is TRBJ2-1; D might be TRBD2 (7 bases). Trimming removed 6 bases at V and 2 bases at J, with 14 bases between. The CDR3 runs to 15 residues. Germline lookup yields CDR1 MNHEY and CDR2 SMNVEV (reference sequence). This chain's CDR3 is CASRPGEGAYNEQFF. The CDR3 DNA reads as TGTGCCAGCAGACCCGGGGAGGGGGCCTACAATGAGCAGTTCTTC.

About this clonotype: The junction shows a germline mismatch at one end, possibly a read error. The CDR3 region has the DNA TGTGCCAGCAACCAAGGTCTTATACCCGCAGATACGCAGTATTTT. Residues: CASNQGLIPADTQYF. The J gene is TRBJ2-3, the V gene TRBV3-1; D is unclear. The CDR3 covers 15 residues. CDR1 is LGHDT and CDR2 is YNNKEL in the germline V gene (reference sequence).

This clonotype was detected many times. The chain carries TRBV5-4 and TRBJ2-5; 12 nucleotides agree with TRBD2. The ends lost 5 bases at V and 5 bases at J; junction bases unmatched: 4. CDR3 length: 14 residues. Per germline, CDR1 SGHNT and CDR2 YYREEE (reference sequence). The CDR3 bases are TGTGCCAGCAGGACTAGCGGGAGTGTGGAGACCCAGTACTTC. Encoded protein: CASRTSGSVETQYF.

This clonotype was recorded many times. CDR3 loop: CASSQDLAGGGADTQYF. CDR3 sequence (DNA): TGTGCCAGCAGCCAAGATCTAGCGGGAGGAGGGGCAGATACGCAGTATTTT. The gene calls are TRBV3-1 and TRBJ2-3, with TRBD2 matching 11 bases. In germline, CDR1 is LGHDT, CDR2 YNNKEL (reference sequence). Trimming removed 0 bases from V and 4 bases from J; junction bases left unmatched: 6. CDR3 size: 17 residues.

This rearrangement joins TRBV19 to TRBJ1-1, with a weak D call TRBD1 (6 bases). CDR3 length: 15 residues. Germline CDR1 and CDR2: LNHDA and SQIVND (reference sequence). Trimming shortened V by 5 bases and J by 0 bases, and 13 bases separated the two germline ends. CDR3 amino acids: CASSLTGMMNTEAFF. The CDR3 nucleotides are TGTGCCAGTAGTCTCACAGGGATGATGAACACTGAAGCTTTCTTT.

There are many counts of this clonotype. The gene calls are TRBV10-2 and TRBJ1-1; no definite D call. CDR3 size: 14 residues. The germline V and J ends were trimmed by 10 bases and 3 bases, with 18 bases remaining between them. Germline values: CDR1 WSHSY, CDR2 SAAADI. The CDR3 DNA reads as TGCGCCACCAGGATCGGGCAGTTCGACACTGAAGCTTTCTTT. This encodes CATRIGQFDTEAFF.

This clonotype has at least ten counts. This sequence joins TRBV18 and TRBJ2-7; unclear D gene. Trimming took 6 bases from V and 0 from J, leaving 12 bases between them. CDR1 and CDR2 from the germline V gene are KGHSH and LQKENI. CDR3 size: 14 residues. Here the CDR3 reads CASSPNELSYEQYF. The CDR3 DNA reads as TGTGCCAGCTCCCCGAACGAACTCTCCTACGAGCAGTACTTC. Supplemented by reference TRBV18 and TRBJ2-7, the full variable domain reads NAGVMQNPRHLVRRRGQEARLRCSPMKGHSHVYWYRQLPEEGLKFMVYLQKENIIDESGMPKERFSAEFPKEGPSILRIQQVVRGDSAAYFCASSPNELSYEQYFGPGTRLTVT.

Ten or more counts support this clonotype. The chain employs TRBV12-3 or TRBV12-4 and TRBJ2-5, with D perhaps TRBD1 or TRBD2 (5 bases each). The CDR3 contains 14 residues. V was cut by 6 bases and J by 5 bases, with 16 bases left in between. CDR3 protein: CASSSGTEAETQYF. The CDR3 DNA is TGTGCCAGCAGCTCCGGGACGGAGGCGGAGACCCAGTACTTC.

V is TRBV18 and J is TRBJ2-5, with 10 positions matching TRBD2. This CDR3 contains 14 residues. CDR1 and CDR2 (germline): KGHSH, LQKENI. The ends lost 3 bases at V and 3 bases at J; junction bases unmatched: 1. CDR3 sequence reads: CASSPTSGEETQYF. The CDR3 bases are TGTGCCAGCTCACCTACTAGCGGGGAAGAGACCCAGTACTTC. Using reference TRBV18 and TRBJ2-5 for the parts outside the CDR3, the full variable domain is NAGVMQNPRHLVRRRGQEARLRCSPMKGHSHVYWYRQLPEEGLKFMVYLQKENIIDESGMPKERFSAEFPKEGPSILRIQQVVRGDSAAYFCASSPTSGEETQYFGPGTRLLVL.

This clonotype was detected many times. The chain combines TRBV12-3 or TRBV12-4 with TRBJ2-5; D may be TRBD1 (6 bases). V was cut by 4 bases and J by 9 bases, with 12 bases left in between. CDR3 length: 12 amino acids. CDR3 sequence (DNA): TGTGCCAGCAGTTACTCGGACAGATCCCAGTACTTC. It yields the protein CASSYSDRSQYF.

Many counts were recorded for this clonotype. The rearrangement uses TRBV3-1 and TRBJ2-7; either TRBD1 or TRBD2 may supply D (5 bases each). The V end was cut by 1 base, the J end by 2 bases, with 12 bases between. Looked up from germline, CDR1 is LGHDT and CDR2 is YNNKEL (reference sequence). The CDR3 covers 15 residues. CDR3 region: CASSQGPGGAYEQYF. For the CDR3, the DNA is TGTGCCAGCAGCCAAGGCCCTGGGGGTGCCTACGAGCAGTACTTC.

In its sample, this clonotype was seen many times. The rearrangement joins TRBV2 to TRBJ1-2; the D gene is possibly TRBD1 (6 bases). Germline assignment: CDR1 SNHLY and CDR2 FYNNEI. Trimming cost V 5 bases and J 6 bases, with 16 bases left between them. The CDR3 contains 14 residues. The chain's CDR3 is CASSRGQGKDGYTF. CDR3 bases: TGTGCCAGCAGTCGGGGGCAGGGGAAGGATGGCTACACCTTC.

CDR3 sequence (DNA): TGTGCCAGCAGGAGACAGGTTATGCGGGGAAGCAATCAGCCCCAGCATTTT. This gives the protein CASRRQVMRGSNQPQHF. The chain joins TRBV2 to TRBJ1-5; a weak D match, TRBD1 (6 bases). There are 17 residues in the CDR3. The V gene's germline CDR1 is SNHLY and CDR2 FYNNEI. V lost 6 bases and J lost 1, with 19 bases in between.